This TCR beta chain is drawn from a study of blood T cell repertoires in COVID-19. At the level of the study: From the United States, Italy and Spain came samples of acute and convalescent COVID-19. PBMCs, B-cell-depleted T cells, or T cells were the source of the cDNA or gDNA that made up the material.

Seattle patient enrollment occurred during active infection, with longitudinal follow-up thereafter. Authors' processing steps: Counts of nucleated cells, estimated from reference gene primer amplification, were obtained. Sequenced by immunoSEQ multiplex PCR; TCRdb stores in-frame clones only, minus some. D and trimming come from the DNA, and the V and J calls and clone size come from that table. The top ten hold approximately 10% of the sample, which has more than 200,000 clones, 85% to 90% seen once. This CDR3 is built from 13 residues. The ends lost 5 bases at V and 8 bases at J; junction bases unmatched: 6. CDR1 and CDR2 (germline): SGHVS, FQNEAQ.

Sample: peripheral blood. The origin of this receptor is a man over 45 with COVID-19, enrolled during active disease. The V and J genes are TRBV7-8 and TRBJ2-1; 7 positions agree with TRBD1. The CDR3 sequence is CASSPQQGHEQFF. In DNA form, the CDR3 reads TGTGCCAGCAGCCCCCAACAGGGGCATGAGCAGTTCTTC.